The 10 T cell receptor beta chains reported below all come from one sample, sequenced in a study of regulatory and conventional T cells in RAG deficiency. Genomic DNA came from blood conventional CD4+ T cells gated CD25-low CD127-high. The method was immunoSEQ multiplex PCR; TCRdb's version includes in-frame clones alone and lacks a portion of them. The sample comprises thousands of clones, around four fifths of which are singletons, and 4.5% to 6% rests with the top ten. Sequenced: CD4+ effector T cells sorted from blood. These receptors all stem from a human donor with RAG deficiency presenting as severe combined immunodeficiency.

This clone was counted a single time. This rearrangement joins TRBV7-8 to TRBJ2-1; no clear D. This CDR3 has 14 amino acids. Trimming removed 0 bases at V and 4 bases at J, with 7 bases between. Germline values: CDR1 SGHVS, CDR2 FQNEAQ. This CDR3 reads CASSLATEYNEQFF. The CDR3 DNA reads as TGTGCCAGCAGCTTAGCAACAGAATACAATGAGCAGTTCTTC.

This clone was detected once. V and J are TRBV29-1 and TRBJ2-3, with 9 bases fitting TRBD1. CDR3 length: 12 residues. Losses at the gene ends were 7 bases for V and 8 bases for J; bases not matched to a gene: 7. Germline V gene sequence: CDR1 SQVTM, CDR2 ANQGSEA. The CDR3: CSAGQGWSTQYF. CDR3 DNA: TGCAGCGCTGGACAGGGGTGGAGTACGCAGTATTTT.

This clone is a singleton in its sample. CDR3 sequence reads: CASSDVQGGTDTQYF. Written as DNA, the CDR3 is TGTGCCAGCAGTGACGTACAGGGTGGGACAGATACGCAGTATTTT. The chain couples TRBV6-4 to TRBJ2-3, with a possible D match to TRBD1 (6 bases). This CDR3 is 15 amino acids long. Germline V gene data show CDR1 as MRHNA and CDR2 as SNTAGT. V lost 2 bases and J 3 bases, leaving 12 bases between the germline ends.

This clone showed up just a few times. This CDR3 reads CASSYLGRSAYEQYF. The CDR3 region has the DNA TGTGCCAGCAGTTACCTTGGACGGTCTGCCTACGAGCAGTACTTC. The chain carries TRBV6-5 and TRBJ2-7; unclear D gene. The CDR3 contains 15 residues. CDR1 is MNHEY, CDR2 SVGAGI, per germline. Trimming cost V 2 bases and J 2 bases, with 13 bases left between them.

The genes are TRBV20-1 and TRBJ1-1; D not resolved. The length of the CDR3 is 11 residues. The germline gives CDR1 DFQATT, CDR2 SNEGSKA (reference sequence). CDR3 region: CRKNNYRVAFF. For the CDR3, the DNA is TGCAGGAAAAATAACTATCGGGTTGCTTTCTTT.

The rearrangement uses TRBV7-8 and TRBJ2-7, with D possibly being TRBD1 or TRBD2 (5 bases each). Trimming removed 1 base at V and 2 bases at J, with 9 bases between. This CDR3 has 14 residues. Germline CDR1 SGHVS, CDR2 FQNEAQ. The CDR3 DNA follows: TGTGCCAGCAGCTTAGGGGACCGCACCTACGAGCAGTACTTC. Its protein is CASSLGDRTYEQYF.

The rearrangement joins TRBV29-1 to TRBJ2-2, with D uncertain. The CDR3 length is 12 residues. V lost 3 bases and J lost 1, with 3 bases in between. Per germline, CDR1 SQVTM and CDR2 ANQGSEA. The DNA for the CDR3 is TGCAGCGTTGACGAGAACACCGGGGAGCTGTTTTTT. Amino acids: CSVDENTGELFF.

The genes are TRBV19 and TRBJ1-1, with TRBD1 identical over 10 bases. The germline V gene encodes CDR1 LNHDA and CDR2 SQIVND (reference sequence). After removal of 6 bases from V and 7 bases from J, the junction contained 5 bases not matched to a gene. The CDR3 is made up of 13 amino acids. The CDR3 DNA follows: TGTGCCAGTAGCCGGGACAGGGGTAGTGAAGCTTTCTTT. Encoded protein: CASSRDRGSEAFF.

The CDR3 here is CASSLGAGANVLTF. The DNA of the CDR3 is TGTGCCAGCAGCCTAGGGGCTGGGGCCAACGTCCTGACTTTC. V usage is TRBV4-2 and J usage is TRBJ2-6; D might be TRBD1 (5 bases). Germline V CDR1 and CDR2: LGHNA, YNFKEQ. Between the trimmed V and J ends, which lost 4 bases and 2 bases, there was a span of 6 bases. The CDR3 sequence is 14 residues long.

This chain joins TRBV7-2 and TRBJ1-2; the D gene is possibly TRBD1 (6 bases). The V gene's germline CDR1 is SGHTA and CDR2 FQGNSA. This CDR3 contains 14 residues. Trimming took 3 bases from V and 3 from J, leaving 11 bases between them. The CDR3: CASSLMGGYYGYTF. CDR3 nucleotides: TGTGCCAGCAGCTTGATGGGGGGCTACTATGGCTACACCTTC. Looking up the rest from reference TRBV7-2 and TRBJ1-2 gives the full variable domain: GAGVSQSPSNKVTEKGKDVELRCDPISGHTALYWYRQSLGQGLEFLIYFQGNSAPDKSGLPSDRFSAERTGGSVSTLTIQRTQQEDSAVYLCASSLMGGYYGYTFGSGTRLTVV.